These 20 T cell receptor beta chains were all obtained from the same sample, sequenced in a study of control samples from healthy donors and cancer patients. Assay used: immunoSEQ multiplex PCR; TCRdb lists only in-frame clones, some missing. Among roughly 41,000 clones, about 94% were seen once, and the ten largest hold more than 20%. The sequencing sample was made of blood. The receptors were sampled from a man aged 55 to 70 in good health.

This chain links TRBV5-5 with TRBJ2-7; D unclear. The V gene's germline CDR1 is SGHKS and CDR2 YYEKEE (reference sequence). V was shortened by 2 bases and J by 3 bases, with 15 bases between the two germline ends. This CDR3 has 15 residues. In DNA, the CDR3 is TGTGCCAGCAGCTTTTCTGGGGTTAGAAACTACGAGCAGTACTTC. It specifies CASSFSGVRNYEQYF.

The chain has TRBV24-1 and TRBJ1-5; 8 bases agree with TRBD1. CDR1 is KGHDR, CDR2 SFDVKD, per germline. This CDR3 has 15 residues. V lost 4 bases, J lost 9 bases, and 10 bases stayed unmatched. DNA of the CDR3: TGTGCCACCAGTGACCGGACAGGGACTGGGAGGCCCCAGCATTTT. Amino acid sequence: CATSDRTGTGRPQHF.

The chain recombines TRBV18 with TRBJ1-1; D perhaps matches TRBD1 (6 bases). The CDR3 sequence is 15 residues long. Germline V gene lookup returns CDR1 KGHSH and CDR2 LQKENI. V lost 8 bases to trimming and J lost 7 bases, with 23 bases between them. CDR3 residues: CASMIQGGAKGEAFF. The CDR3 DNA follows: TGTGCCAGCATGATACAAGGGGGGGCCAAGGGTGAAGCTTTCTTT.

This chain joins TRBV28 and TRBJ1-5; D not resolved. The V end lost 1 base, the J end lost 2 bases, and 9 bases lay between the germline ends. Germline CDR1 reads MDHEN; CDR2 reads SYDVKM. CDR3 length equals 15 residues. CDR3 amino acids: CASSLYKLGNQPQHF. The CDR3 nucleotides read TGTGCCAGCAGTTTATACAAACTGGGCAATCAGCCCCAGCATTTT. Full variable domain (outside the CDR3, taken from reference TRBV28 and TRBJ1-5): DVKVTQSSRYLVKRTGEKVFLECVQDMDHENMFWYRQDPGLGLRLIYFSYDVKMKEKGDIPEGYSVSREKKERFSLILESASTNQTSMYLCASSLYKLGNQPQHFGDGTRLSIL.

The chain combines TRBV2 with TRBJ1-2; 8 bases line up with TRBD1. CDR1 is SNHLY, CDR2 FYNNEI, per germline. The CDR3 contains 14 residues. Trimming at V came to 3 bases and at J to 5 bases, leaving 5 bases not matched to a gene. Written as DNA, the CDR3 is TGTGCCAGCAGTGATTACCGGGACAGGTATGGCTACACCTTC. Amino acid sequence: CASSDYRDRYGYTF. Based on the CDR3 plus reference TRBV2 and TRBJ1-2, the full variable domain is EPEVTQTPSHQVTQMGQEVILRCVPISNHLYFYWYRQILGQKVEFLVSFYNNEISEKSEIFDDQFSVERPDGSNFTLKIRSTKLEDSAMYFCASSDYRDRYGYTFGSGTRLTVV.

The V gene is TRBV15, the J gene TRBJ2-7; 10 bases are a match to TRBD2. The J segment lost 7 bases and the V segment lost 0 bases, leaving 9 bases of the junction unmatched. The CDR3 runs to 16 residues. Germline V gene data show CDR1 as LNHNV and CDR2 as YYDKDF (reference sequence). CDR3 sequence reads: CATSRDLVAGGGEQYF. CDR3 nucleotides: TGTGCCACCAGCAGAGATTTGGTAGCGGGAGGAGGAGAGCAGTACTTC.

The genes are TRBV9 and TRBJ1-1; D is unresolved. CDR1 SGDLS and CDR2 YYNGEE come from the germline V gene. Trimming took off 4 bases at V and 1 base at J, with 8 bases between the two ends. The CDR3 runs 13 residues. As DNA, the CDR3 is TGTGCCAGCAGCCCCCGGGGGAACACTGAAGCTTTCTTT. Translating it yields CASSPRGNTEAFF.

This clone was seen a handful of times. This sequence joins TRBV11-2 and TRBJ2-1; D gene ambiguous. There are 16 residues in the CDR3. V dropped 5 bases and J dropped 0 bases, with 14 bases sitting between them. Germline V gives CDR1 SGHAT, CDR2 FQNNGV. CDR3 in amino acids: CASSAYDFSSYNEQFF. For the CDR3, the DNA is TGTGCCAGCAGCGCCTATGACTTTAGCTCCTACAATGAGCAGTTCTTC.

This chain links TRBV9 with TRBJ2-1, with 8 bases aligning to TRBD2. This CDR3 is built from 13 residues. Per germline, CDR1 SGDLS and CDR2 YYNGEE. The V segment lost 9 bases and the J segment 5 bases; nucleotides outside the gene matches: 7. Written as DNA, the CDR3 is TGTGCCACCCAGCGGGAGTCCCACAATGAGCAGTTCTTC. It encodes CATQRESHNEQFF.

V and J are TRBV5-5 and TRBJ2-7; D remains ambiguous. The CDR3 has 13 amino acids. The V gene's germline CDR1 is SGHKS and CDR2 YYEKEE (reference sequence). Trimming shortened V by 1 base and J by 1 base, and 6 bases separated the two germline ends. Here the CDR3 DNA reads TGTGCCAGCAGCTTGTGGCAATCCTACGAGCAGTACTTC. Translated, it gives CASSLWQSYEQYF.

This clone was observed a few times. The rearrangement uses TRBV7-9 and TRBJ2-1; D call uncertain. The CDR3 consists of 13 residues. Germline-derived CDR1 and CDR2 are SEHNR and FQNEAQ (reference sequence). Trimming pared 1 base from V and 6 bases from J, leaving 7 bases between. The CDR3 nucleotides are TGTGCCAGCAGCTTAGGACCATCCAATGAGCAGTTCTTC. As protein: CASSLGPSNEQFF.

V is TRBV19 and J is TRBJ1-5; 12 bases align to TRBD1. The V gene's germline CDR1 is LNHDA and CDR2 SQIVND (reference sequence). The CDR3 covers 15 residues. After removal of 8 bases from V and 6 bases from J, the junction contained 8 bases not matched to a gene. CDR3 bases: TGTGCCAGTCAAGTAGGGACAGGGGGCGGTCAGCCCCAGCATTTT. This encodes CASQVGTGGGQPQHF. The full variable domain, in which reference TRBV19 and TRBJ1-5 provide the parts outside the CDR3, is DGGITQSPKYLFRKEGQNVTLSCEQNLNHDAMYWYRQDPGQGLRLIYYSQIVNDFQKGDIAEGYSVSREKKESFPLTVTSAQKNPTAFYLCASQVGTGGGQPQHFGDGTRLSIL.

This clone is judged large. The CDR3 nucleotides are TGTGCCAGCAGCAAGGACAACTGGGGCTACACCTTC. This sequence encodes CASSKDNWGYTF. This rearrangement joins TRBV7-8 to TRBJ1-2; possibly TRBD1 for D (5 bases). Germline assignment: CDR1 SGHVS and CDR2 FQNEAQ. Trimming pared 5 bases from V and 8 bases from J, leaving 12 bases between. The CDR3 length is 12 residues.

V and J are TRBV27 and TRBJ2-7; 10 nucleotides line up with TRBD2. This CDR3 comprises 18 residues. The V gene end was trimmed by 4 bases and the J gene end by 3 bases; junction bases not matched to a gene: 15. From germline, CDR1 is MNHEY and CDR2 SMNVEV (reference sequence). The CDR3 sequence is CASSSLLGSGRAVYEQYF. The CDR3 nucleotides read TGTGCCAGCAGTTCACTACTGGGAAGCGGGAGGGCCGTCTACGAGCAGTACTTC.

The J gene is TRBJ1-3, the V gene TRBV5-1; TRBD1 matches at 8 bases. CDR3 length: 14 residues. J was trimmed by 4 bases and V by 0 bases; bases with no gene match: 0. CDR1 is SGHRS and CDR2 is YFSETQ in the germline V gene. The CDR3 spells CASSLDRGGNTIYF. The CDR3 nucleotides read TGCGCCAGCAGCTTGGACAGGGGGGGAAACACCATATATTTT. Full variable domain (rest looked up from reference TRBV5-1 and TRBJ1-3): KAGVTQTPRYLIKTRGQQVTLSCSPISGHRSVSWYQQTPGQGLQFLFEYFSETQRNKGNFPGRFSGRQFSNSRSEMNVSTLELGDSALYLCASSLDRGGNTIYFGEGSWLTVV.

This clone was counted once. CDR3 residues: CASRPGQGTYEQYF. DNA of the CDR3: TGTGCCAGCAGGCCGGGACAGGGTACCTACGAGCAGTACTTC. The V call is TRBV5-5, the J call TRBJ2-7; 9 bases agree with TRBD1. The CDR3 extends over 14 amino acids. Germline V CDR1 and CDR2: SGHKS, YYEKEE (reference sequence). The ends lost 5 bases at V and 2 bases at J; junction bases unmatched: 5.

The chain combines TRBV3-1 (or the pseudogene TRBV3-2) with TRBJ2-2, with D possibly called TRBD1 or TRBD2 (5 bases each). CDR1 and CDR2 (germline): LGHDT, YNNKEL (reference sequence). The CDR3 runs to 18 residues. Trimming took off 1 base at V and 2 bases at J, with 17 bases between the two ends. This chain's CDR3 is CASSQAGPGPRNTGELFF. Here the CDR3 DNA reads TGTGCCAGCAGCCAAGCCGGACCGGGACCCCGTAACACCGGGGAGCTGTTTTTT.

This clone was counted only a few times. The chain links TRBV19 to TRBJ1-2; D not resolved. Trimming shortened V by 8 bases and J by 4 bases, and 14 bases separated the two germline ends. CDR1 is LNHDA and CDR2 is SQIVND in the germline V gene (reference sequence). The CDR3 spans 13 residues. CDR3 amino acids: CASSIQLGYGYTF. Written as DNA, the CDR3 is TGTGCCAGTTCAATACAGCTGGGCTATGGCTACACCTTC. The complete variable domain, with remaining parts taken from reference TRBV19 and TRBJ1-2, reads DGGITQSPKYLFRKEGQNVTLSCEQNLNHDAMYWYRQDPGQGLRLIYYSQIVNDFQKGDIAEGYSVSREKKESFPLTVTSAQKNPTAFYLCASSIQLGYGYTFGSGTRLTVV.

This clone was observed a few times. V and J are TRBV29-1 and TRBJ2-3; 9 bases agree with TRBD2. The germline V gene encodes CDR1 SQVTM and CDR2 ANQGSEA. The CDR3 covers 14 residues. J lost 6 bases, V lost 5 bases, and 9 bases had no gene match. CDR3: CSVRGGRATDTQYF. Here the CDR3 DNA reads TGCAGCGTTCGCGGCGGGAGGGCCACGGATACGCAGTATTTT.

The CDR3 nucleotides are TGTGCCAGCAGTGAGGACAGCCCGAACACTGAAGCTTTCTTT. Translation gives CASSEDSPNTEAFF. The V gene is TRBV6-6, the J gene TRBJ1-1; D is perhaps TRBD1 (6 bases). This CDR3 comprises 14 residues. Trimming removed 5 bases at V and 1 base at J, with 11 bases between. Germline CDR1 is MNHNY and CDR2 is SVGAGI (reference sequence).